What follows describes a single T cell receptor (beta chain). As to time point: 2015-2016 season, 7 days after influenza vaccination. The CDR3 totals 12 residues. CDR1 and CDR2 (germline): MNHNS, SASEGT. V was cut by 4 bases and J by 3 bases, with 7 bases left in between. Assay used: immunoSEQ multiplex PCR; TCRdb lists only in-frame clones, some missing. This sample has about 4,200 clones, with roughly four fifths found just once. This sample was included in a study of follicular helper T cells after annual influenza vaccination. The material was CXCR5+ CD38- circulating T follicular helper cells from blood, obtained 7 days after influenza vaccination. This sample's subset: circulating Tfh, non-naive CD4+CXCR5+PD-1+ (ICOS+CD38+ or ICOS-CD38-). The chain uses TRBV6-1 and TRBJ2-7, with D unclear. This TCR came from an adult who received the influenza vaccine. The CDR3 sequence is CASSATGYEQYF. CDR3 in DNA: TGTGCCAGCAGTGCGACGGGCTACGAGCAGTACTTC.